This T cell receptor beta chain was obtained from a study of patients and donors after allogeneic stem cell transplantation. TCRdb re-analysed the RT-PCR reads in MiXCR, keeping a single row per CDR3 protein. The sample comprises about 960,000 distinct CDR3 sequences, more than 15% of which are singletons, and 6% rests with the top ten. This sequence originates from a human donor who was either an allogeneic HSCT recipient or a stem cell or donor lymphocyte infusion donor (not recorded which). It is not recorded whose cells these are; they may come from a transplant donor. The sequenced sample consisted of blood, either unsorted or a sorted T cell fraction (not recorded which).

DNA of the CDR3: TGTGCCATCAGTGAGGCTAGCTGGGAGACAGATACGCAGTATTTT. This codes for CAISEASWETDTQYF. The chain is built from TRBV10-3 and TRBJ2-3, with D possibly matching TRBD2 (5 bases). This CDR3 contains 15 residues. V shed 2 bases and J shed 3 bases, with 12 bases lying between them. The germline V gene encodes CDR1 ENHRY and CDR2 SYGVKD.